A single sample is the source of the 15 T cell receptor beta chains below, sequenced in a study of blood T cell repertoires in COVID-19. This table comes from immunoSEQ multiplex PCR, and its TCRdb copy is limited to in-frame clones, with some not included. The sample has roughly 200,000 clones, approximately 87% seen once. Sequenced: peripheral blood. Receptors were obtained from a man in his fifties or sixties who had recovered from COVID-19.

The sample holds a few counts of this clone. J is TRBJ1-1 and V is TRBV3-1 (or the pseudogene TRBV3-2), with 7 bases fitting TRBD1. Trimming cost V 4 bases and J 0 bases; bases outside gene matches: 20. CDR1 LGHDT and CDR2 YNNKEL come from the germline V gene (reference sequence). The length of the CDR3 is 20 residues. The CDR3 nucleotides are TGTGCCAGCAGCCCTTCTCTACAGGGGTTTTTAGGGCCGCTGAACACTGAAGCTTTCTTT. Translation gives CASSPSLQGFLGPLNTEAFF.

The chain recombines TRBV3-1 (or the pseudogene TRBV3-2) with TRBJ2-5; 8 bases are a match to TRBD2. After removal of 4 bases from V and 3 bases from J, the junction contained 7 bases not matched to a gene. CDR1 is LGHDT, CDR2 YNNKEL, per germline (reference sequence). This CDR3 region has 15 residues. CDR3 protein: CASSPSSGLEETQYF. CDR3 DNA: TGTGCCAGCAGCCCCTCGTCGGGACTAGAAGAGACCCAGTACTTC.

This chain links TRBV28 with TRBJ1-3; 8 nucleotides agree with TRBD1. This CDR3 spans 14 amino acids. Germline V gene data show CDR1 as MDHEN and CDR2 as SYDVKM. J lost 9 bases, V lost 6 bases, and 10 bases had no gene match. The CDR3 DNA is TGTGCCAGCAGAGGACAGGGCGGAGTTGGCACCATATATTTT. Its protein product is CASRGQGGVGTIYF.

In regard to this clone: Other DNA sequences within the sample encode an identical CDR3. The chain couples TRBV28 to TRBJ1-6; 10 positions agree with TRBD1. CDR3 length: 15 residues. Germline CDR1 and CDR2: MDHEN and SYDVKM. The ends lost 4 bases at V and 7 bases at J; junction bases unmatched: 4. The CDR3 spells CASSSGQGGNSPLHF. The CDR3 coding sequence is TGTGCCAGCAGTTCCGGACAGGGGGGGAATTCACCCCTCCACTTT.

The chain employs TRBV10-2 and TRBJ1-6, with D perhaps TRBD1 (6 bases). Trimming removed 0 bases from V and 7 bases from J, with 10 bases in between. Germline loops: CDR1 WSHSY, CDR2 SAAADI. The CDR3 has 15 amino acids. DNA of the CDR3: TGCGCCAGCAGTGAGTCGACAGGTTGGAATTCACCCCTCCACTTT. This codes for CASSESTGWNSPLHF.

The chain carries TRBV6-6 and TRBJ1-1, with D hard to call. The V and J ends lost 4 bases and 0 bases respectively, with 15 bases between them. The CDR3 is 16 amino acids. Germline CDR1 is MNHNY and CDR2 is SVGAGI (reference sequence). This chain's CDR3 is CASSWKVGAMNTEAFF. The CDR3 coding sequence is TGTGCCAGCAGTTGGAAGGTAGGAGCAATGAACACTGAAGCTTTCTTT.

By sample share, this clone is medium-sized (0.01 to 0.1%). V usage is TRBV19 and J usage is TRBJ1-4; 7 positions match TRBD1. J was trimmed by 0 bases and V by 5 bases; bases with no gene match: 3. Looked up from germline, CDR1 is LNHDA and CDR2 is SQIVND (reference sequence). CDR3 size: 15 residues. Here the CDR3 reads CASSSQGATNEKLFF. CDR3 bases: TGTGCCAGTAGTTCCCAGGGGGCAACTAATGAAAAACTGTTTTTT. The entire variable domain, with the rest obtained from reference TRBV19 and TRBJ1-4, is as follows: DGGITQSPKYLFRKEGQNVTLSCEQNLNHDAMYWYRQDPGQGLRLIYYSQIVNDFQKGDIAEGYSVSREKKESFPLTVTSAQKNPTAFYLCASSSQGATNEKLFFGSGTQLSVL.

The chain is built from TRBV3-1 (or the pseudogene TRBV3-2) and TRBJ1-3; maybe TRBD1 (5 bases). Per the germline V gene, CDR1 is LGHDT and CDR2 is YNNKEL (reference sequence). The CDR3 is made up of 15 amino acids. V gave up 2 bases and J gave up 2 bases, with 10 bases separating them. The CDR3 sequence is CASSQRGRAGNTIYF. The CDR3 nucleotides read TGTGCCAGCAGCCAAAGGGGTAGAGCTGGAAACACCATATATTTT.

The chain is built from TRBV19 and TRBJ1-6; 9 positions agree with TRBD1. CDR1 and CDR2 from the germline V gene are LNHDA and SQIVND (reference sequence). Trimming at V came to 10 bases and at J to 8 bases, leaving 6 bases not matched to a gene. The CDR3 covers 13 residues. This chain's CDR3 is CATTDRGDSPLHF. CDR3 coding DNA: TGTGCCACTACGGACAGGGGAGATTCACCCCTCCACTTT. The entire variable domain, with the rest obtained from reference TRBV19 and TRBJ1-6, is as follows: DGGITQSPKYLFRKEGQNVTLSCEQNLNHDAMYWYRQDPGQGLRLIYYSQIVNDFQKGDIAEGYSVSREKKESFPLTVTSAQKNPTAFYLCATTDRGDSPLHFGNGTRLTVT.

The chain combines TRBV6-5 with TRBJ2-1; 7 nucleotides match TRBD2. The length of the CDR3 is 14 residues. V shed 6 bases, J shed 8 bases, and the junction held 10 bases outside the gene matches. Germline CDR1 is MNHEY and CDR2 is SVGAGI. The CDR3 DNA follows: TGTGCCAGCAGCCGAGGACTAGTTTTCCATGAGCAGTTCTTC. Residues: CASSRGLVFHEQFF.

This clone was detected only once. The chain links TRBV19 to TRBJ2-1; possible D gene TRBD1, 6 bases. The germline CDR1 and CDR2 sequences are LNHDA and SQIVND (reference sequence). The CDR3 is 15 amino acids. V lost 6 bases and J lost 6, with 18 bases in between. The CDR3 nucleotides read TGTGCCAGTAGCCCTACGGGTTGGGGGCTCAATGAGCAGTTCTTC. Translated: CASSPTGWGLNEQFF.

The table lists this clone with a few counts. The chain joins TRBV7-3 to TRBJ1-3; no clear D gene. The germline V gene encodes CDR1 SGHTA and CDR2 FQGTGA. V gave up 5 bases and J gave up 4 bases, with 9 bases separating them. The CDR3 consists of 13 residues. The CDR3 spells CASSLGDGNTIYF. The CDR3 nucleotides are TGTGCCAGCAGCCTGGGCGACGGAAACACCATATATTTT. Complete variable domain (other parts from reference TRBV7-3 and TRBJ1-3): GAGVSQTPSNKVTEKGKYVELRCDPISGHTALYWYRQSLGQGPEFLIYFQGTGAADDSGLPNDRFFAVRPEGSVSTLKIQRTERGDSAVYLCASSLGDGNTIYFGEGSWLTVV.

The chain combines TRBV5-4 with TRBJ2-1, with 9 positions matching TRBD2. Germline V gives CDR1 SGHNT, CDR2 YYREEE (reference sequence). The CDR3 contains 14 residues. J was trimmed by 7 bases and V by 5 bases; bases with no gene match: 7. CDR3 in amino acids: CASRPSGGRNEQFF. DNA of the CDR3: TGTGCCAGCAGACCCAGCGGGGGGCGAAATGAGCAGTTCTTC.

In nucleotides, the CDR3 is TGTGCCAGCAGCCAAGTCCTTTCCGGGAAGGCTGGCTACGAGCAGTACTTC. This translates into CASSQVLSGKAGYEQYF. V and J are TRBV3-1 (or the pseudogene TRBV3-2) and TRBJ2-7, with D perhaps TRBD2 (5 bases). Germline V gene sequence: CDR1 LGHDT, CDR2 YNNKEL (reference sequence). V was clipped by 1 base and J by 3 bases, with 19 bases between them. CDR3 length: 17 residues.

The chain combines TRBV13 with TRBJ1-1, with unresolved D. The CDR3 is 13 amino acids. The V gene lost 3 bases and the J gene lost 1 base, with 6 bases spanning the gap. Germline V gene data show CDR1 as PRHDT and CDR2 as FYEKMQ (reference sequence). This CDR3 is CASSFTANTEAFF. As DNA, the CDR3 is TGTGCCAGCAGCTTTACAGCGAACACTGAAGCTTTCTTT.